Below are 32 T cell receptor beta chains sequenced from a single sample in a study of PD-1 blockade in classical Hodgkin lymphoma. All patients experienced relapse after autologous stem cell transplantation, and brentuximab vedotin exposure was variable. The method was immunoSEQ multiplex PCR; TCRdb's version includes in-frame clones alone and lacks a portion of them. The sample includes roughly 92,000 clones, roughly 92% seen only once; the top ten take about 2.5%. Here the sequenced sample was peripheral blood mononuclear cells (PBMCs), taken at baseline. All receptors come from a human donor with classical Hodgkin lymphoma.

The V call is TRBV16, the J call TRBJ1-5; D ambiguous. Deletions cut 0 bases from V and 0 bases from J, with 9 bases between. The length of the CDR3 is 16 residues. In germline, CDR1 is KGHSY, CDR2 FQNENV. The CDR3 coding sequence is TGTGCCAGCAGCCAATCCTACCGGATTAGCAATCAGCCCCAGCATTTT. It encodes CASSQSYRISNQPQHF.

The chain joins TRBV6-1 to TRBJ2-1; TRBD1 might be the D (5 bases). The germline V gene has CDR1 MNHNS and CDR2 SASEGT. Trimming stripped 4 bases from V and 7 bases from J, with 11 bases between. The CDR3 totals 13 residues. CDR3 DNA: TGTGCCAGCAGTGGTGTCAGGGCGAATGAGCAGTTCTTC. It translates to CASSGVRANEQFF.

The chain uses TRBV19 and TRBJ2-1, with a possible D match to TRBD2 (6 bases). CDR3 length: 13 residues. Germline V CDR1 and CDR2: LNHDA, SQIVND (reference sequence). V lost 5 bases, J lost 3 bases, and 8 bases lay in between. The CDR3 protein is CASSVGSYNEQFF. The CDR3 DNA is TGTGCCAGTAGTGTCGGGAGCTACAATGAGCAGTTCTTC.

The rearrangement joins TRBV6-5 to TRBJ2-2, with D uncertain. Trimming took off 6 bases at V and 4 bases at J, with 6 bases between the two ends. From germline, CDR1 is MNHEY and CDR2 SVGAGI. The CDR3 runs to 12 residues. The CDR3 nucleotides are TGTGCCAGCAGGGGATTCACCGGGGAGCTGTTTTTT. Translating gives CASRGFTGELFF.

The chain joins TRBV7-2 to TRBJ1-2; D is unclear. Per the germline V gene, CDR1 is SGHTA and CDR2 is FQGNSA. The CDR3 totals 14 residues. V lost 1 base and J lost 1, with 7 bases in between. This CDR3 is CASSLESGNYGYTF. The DNA for the CDR3 is TGTGCCAGCAGCTTAGAGTCGGGTAACTATGGCTACACCTTC.

The chain recombines TRBV27 with TRBJ2-1, with D perhaps matching TRBD2 (5 bases). Germline loops: CDR1 MNHEY, CDR2 SMNVEV (reference sequence). V was clipped by 2 bases and J by 5 bases, with 13 bases between them. The CDR3 totals 15 residues. The CDR3 here is CASSLLRTANNEQFF. Here the CDR3 DNA reads TGTGCCAGCAGTTTACTCCGGACTGCAAACAATGAGCAGTTCTTC.

The table lists this clone with a count of one. The genes are TRBV12-5 and TRBJ1-2; no definite D call. The germline gives CDR1 LGHNT, CDR2 FRNRAP. The CDR3 runs 13 residues. With 6 bases removed from V and 4 bases from J, the gap between germline ends came to 12 bases. CDR3 nucleotides: TGTGCTAGTGGAGAGGGATCTTTCTATGGCTACACCTTC. It is translated as CASGEGSFYGYTF.

This chain joins TRBV28 and TRBJ2-7, with D uncertain. From germline, CDR1 is MDHEN and CDR2 SYDVKM. The V end was cut by 7 bases, the J end by 0 bases, with 10 bases between. This CDR3 region has 13 residues. The CDR3 loop is CASTSLSSYEQYF. In nucleotides, the CDR3 is TGTGCCAGCACCTCCCTCAGCTCCTACGAGCAGTACTTC.

The J gene is TRBJ2-7, the V gene TRBV29-1; D unresolved. Trimming cost V 5 bases and J 2 bases, with 19 bases left between them. This CDR3 is 15 amino acids long. CDR1 and CDR2 from the germline V gene are SQVTM and ANQGSEA. CDR3 sequence (DNA): TGCAGCGTTCTACTGTTCGCCGTTACAACCTACGAGCAGTACTTC. Protein sequence: CSVLLFAVTTYEQYF.

This chain uses TRBV6-5 with TRBJ2-1; the match to TRBD2 covers 14 bases. The CDR3 extends over 15 amino acids. Looked up from germline, CDR1 is MNHEY and CDR2 is SVGAGI. V shed 5 bases and J 9 bases; nucleotides not matched to a gene: 6. The DNA for the CDR3 is TGTGCCAGCAGTCTGGGACTAGCGGGAGTCACTGAGCAGTTCTTC. Translated: CASSLGLAGVTEQFF.

The chain recombines TRBV29-1 with TRBJ2-3, with a tentative D call TRBD2 (5 bases). From germline, CDR1 is SQVTM and CDR2 ANQGSEA. The CDR3 has 14 amino acids. Trimming took 1 base from V and 6 from J, leaving 14 bases between them. The CDR3 spells CSVEARLAKDTQYF. DNA of the CDR3: TGCAGCGTTGAAGCTAGGCTAGCTAAGGATACGCAGTATTTT.

The rearrangement joins TRBV19 to TRBJ1-4, with D possibly being TRBD1 (5 bases). CDR1 is LNHDA, CDR2 SQIVND, per germline (reference sequence). This CDR3 is 15 amino acids long. V gave up 5 bases and J gave up 5 bases, with 15 bases separating them. CDR3 nucleotides: TGTGCCAGTAGTGTCCTAAGAGGGGAAAATGAAAAACTGTTTTTT. This translates into CASSVLRGENEKLFF.

This clone was detected once. V is TRBV30 and J is TRBJ1-1; weak D call: TRBD1 (6 bases). This CDR3 has 13 residues. CDR1 is GTSNPN and CDR2 is SVGIG in the germline V gene (reference sequence). V lost 4 bases to trimming and J lost 7 bases, with 16 bases between them. As DNA, the CDR3 is TGTGCCTGGACCGGGGGGGGCGGTGGTGAAGCTTTCTTT. It is translated as CAWTGGGGGEAFF.

V gene TRBV2 combines with J gene TRBJ2-1; 13 bases align to TRBD2. The germline V gene encodes CDR1 SNHLY and CDR2 FYNNEI. The V and J ends lost 7 bases and 3 bases, in that order; junction bases with no gene match: 12. The CDR3 covers 18 residues. CDR3 nucleotide sequence: TGTGCCAGCACCGACCCACGGACTAGCGGGAGTAGCTACAATGAGCAGTTCTTC. Translating it yields CASTDPRTSGSSYNEQFF.

The rearrangement joins TRBV21-1 to TRBJ2-7; the table gives TRBD2 as D, unverified against the DNA. TRBV21-1 is an annotated pseudogene. The CDR3 extends over 24 amino acids. The CDR3 DNA follows: TGTGCCAGCAGCATCGAAGGGTTCCGCCTAGCGGGAGTCCTCGGAACCCCCCTCTCCTACGAGCAGTACTTC. The encoded protein is CASSIEGFRLAGVLGTPLSYEQYF.

This clone has more than one count but fewer than ten. The V and J genes are TRBV27 and TRBJ1-1; no definite D call. The V and J ends lost 7 bases and 8 bases respectively, with 14 bases between them. CDR3 size: 12 residues. The germline CDR1 and CDR2 sequences are MNHEY and SMNVEV (reference sequence). The CDR3 region is CASISTKFEAFF. The CDR3 nucleotides are TGTGCCAGCATATCAACAAAATTCGAAGCTTTCTTT.

This CDR3 is CSGGQGSEKLFF. The CDR3 DNA reads as TGCAGCGGGGGACAGGGCAGTGAAAAACTGTTTTTT. The genes are TRBV29-1 and TRBJ1-4; 9 bases are shared with TRBD1. With 7 bases clipped from V and 7 bases from J, the junction kept 4 bases outside the gene matches. CDR3 length: 12 residues. Germline loops: CDR1 SQVTM, CDR2 ANQGSEA.

The rearrangement uses TRBV10-1 and TRBJ2-5; 10 nucleotides agree with TRBD2. This CDR3 is built from 16 residues. CDR1 and CDR2 (germline): WNHNN, SYGVQD (reference sequence). Trimming at V came to 2 bases and at J to 4 bases, leaving 7 bases not matched to a gene. The DNA for the CDR3 is TGCGCCAGCAGTGAGACGGGGCTAGCGGGAGTAGAGACCCAGTACTTC. As protein: CASSETGLAGVETQYF.

V is TRBV6-5 and J is TRBJ2-7; TRBD2 matches at 7 bases. This CDR3 has 14 residues. Germline V gene lookup returns CDR1 MNHEY and CDR2 SVGAGI. J lost 3 bases, V lost 0 bases, and 2 bases had no gene match. CDR3 DNA sequence: TGTGCCAGCAGTTACTCGCCGGGGGGCTACGAGCAGTACTTC. This gives the protein CASSYSPGGYEQYF.

CDR3 loop: CASSYSGGGTEAFF. The CDR3 DNA follows: TGTGCCAGCAGTTACTCGGGGGGGGGCACTGAAGCTTTCTTT. The chain has TRBV6-5 and TRBJ1-1, with TRBD1 as a possible D gene (5 bases). This CDR3 comprises 14 residues. Germline CDR1 MNHEY, CDR2 SVGAGI. V was clipped by 0 bases and J by 4 bases, with 9 bases between them.

The V gene is TRBV7-9, the J gene TRBJ1-2; TRBD1 matches at 9 bases. The CDR3 sequence is 16 residues long. V was pared by 1 base and J by 4 bases, with 7 bases of the junction left unmatched. CDR1 SEHNR and CDR2 FQNEAQ come from the germline V gene (reference sequence). CDR3 amino acids: CASSLDLGQGVYGYTF. In DNA form, the CDR3 reads TGTGCCAGCAGCTTAGACTTGGGACAGGGAGTCTATGGCTACACCTTC.

The J gene is TRBJ2-7, the V gene TRBV20-1, with D uncertain. Trimming took off 3 bases at V and 3 bases at J, with 6 bases between the two ends. This CDR3 is 11 amino acids long. CDR1 is DFQATT and CDR2 is SNEGSKA in the germline V gene (reference sequence). The CDR3 DNA is TGCAGTGCTAGTTCCCTCTACGAGCAGTACTTC. It translates to CSASSLYEQYF.

The rearrangement joins TRBV18 to TRBJ2-5, with unresolved D. Germline CDR1 is KGHSH and CDR2 is LQKENI. The CDR3 totals 14 residues. V was clipped by 2 bases and J by 2 bases, with 9 bases between them. This CDR3 reads CASSPYLGQETQYF. In DNA, the CDR3 is TGTGCCAGCTCACCATACCTCGGGCAAGAGACCCAGTACTTC.

The chain couples TRBV18 to TRBJ2-7; D is possibly TRBD1 (5 bases). Germline CDR1 and CDR2: KGHSH and LQKENI. The CDR3 spans 13 residues. V was cut by 6 bases and J by 4 bases, with 13 bases left in between. The CDR3, as DNA: TGTGCCAGCTCGCTCAGGGAATGGTACGAGCAGTACTTC. This gives the protein CASSLREWYEQYF.

V usage is TRBV7-3 and J usage is TRBJ2-3, with D hard to call. The CDR3 has 16 amino acids. V dropped 1 base and J dropped 0 bases, with 11 bases sitting between them. CDR1 and CDR2 from the germline V gene are SGHTA and FQGTGA. CDR3 bases: TGTGCCAGCAGCTTAAGCGTGGGCCGGAGCACAGATACGCAGTATTTT. Its protein product is CASSLSVGRSTDTQYF. Based on the CDR3 plus reference TRBV7-3 and TRBJ2-3, the full variable domain is GAGVSQTPSNKVTEKGKYVELRCDPISGHTALYWYRQSLGQGPEFLIYFQGTGAADDSGLPNDRFFAVRPEGSVSTLKIQRTERGDSAVYLCASSLSVGRSTDTQYFGPGTRLTVL.

This clone has only a few counts. This chain connects TRBV5-6 to TRBJ1-2; the D gene is possibly TRBD1 (6 bases). V was clipped by 0 bases and J by 8 bases, with 14 bases between them. The CDR3 consists of 14 residues. In germline, CDR1 is SGHDT, CDR2 YYEEEE. This chain's CDR3 is CASSLAGRGTGYTF. In DNA, the CDR3 is TGTGCCAGCAGCTTGGCCGGCAGGGGTACAGGCTACACCTTC.

The chain joins TRBV5-8 to TRBJ2-7, with 13 bases matching TRBD2. This CDR3 is built from 17 residues. Germline CDR1 is SGHTS and CDR2 is YDEGEE. J was trimmed by 5 bases and V by 5 bases; bases with no gene match: 13. CDR3 in amino acids: CASSPGTSGTPGDEQYF. DNA of the CDR3: TGTGCCAGCAGTCCTGGGACTAGCGGGACCCCGGGGGACGAGCAGTACTTC.

Here the CDR3 DNA reads TGTGCCAGCAGCTTGCAGGGCCGTAAAGAGACCCAGTACTTC. Its translation: CASSLQGRKETQYF. The chain links TRBV5-6 to TRBJ2-5; a weak D match, TRBD1 (5 bases). The CDR3 sequence is 14 residues long. V was clipped by 1 base and J by 3 bases, with 10 bases between them. In germline, CDR1 is SGHDT, CDR2 YYEEEE.

This clone has only one observation. This sequence joins TRBV6-6 and TRBJ1-1, with D uncertain. The germline V gene has CDR1 MNHNY and CDR2 SVGAGI (reference sequence). The CDR3 loop spans 14 amino acids. V was shortened by 10 bases and J by 1 base, with 16 bases between the two germline ends. Written as DNA, the CDR3 is TGTGCCATTTGCAGCTGGGCCCGGAACACTGAAGCTTTCTTT. Its translation: CAICSWARNTEAFF.

The chain combines TRBV5-1 with TRBJ2-1, with 12 positions matching TRBD2. Germline V gives CDR1 SGHRS, CDR2 YFSETQ. Losses at the gene ends were 4 bases for V and 8 bases for J; bases not matched to a gene: 16. The CDR3 has 18 amino acids. The chain's CDR3 is CASSLGAVTSGSRDEQFF. CDR3 DNA: TGCGCCAGCAGCCTGGGGGCCGTGACTAGCGGGAGTAGGGATGAGCAGTTCTTC.

The chain has TRBV6-5 and TRBJ2-3; D is uncertain. The length of the CDR3 is 14 residues. Germline V gene sequence: CDR1 MNHEY, CDR2 SVGAGI. The V end was cut by 7 bases, the J end by 2 bases, with 13 bases between. The CDR3 loop is CASTATEYTDTQYF. CDR3 coding DNA: TGTGCCAGCACCGCGACTGAGTACACAGATACGCAGTATTTT.

This clone was observed once. The chain joins TRBV12-5 to TRBJ2-7; 7 positions match TRBD1. From germline, CDR1 is LGHNT and CDR2 FRNRAP. V gave up 5 bases and J gave up 2 bases; unmatched junction bases: 6. The CDR3 runs 14 residues. The CDR3: CASGPRDSAYEQYF. CDR3 nucleotides: TGTGCTAGTGGTCCCCGGGACAGCGCCTACGAGCAGTACTTC.